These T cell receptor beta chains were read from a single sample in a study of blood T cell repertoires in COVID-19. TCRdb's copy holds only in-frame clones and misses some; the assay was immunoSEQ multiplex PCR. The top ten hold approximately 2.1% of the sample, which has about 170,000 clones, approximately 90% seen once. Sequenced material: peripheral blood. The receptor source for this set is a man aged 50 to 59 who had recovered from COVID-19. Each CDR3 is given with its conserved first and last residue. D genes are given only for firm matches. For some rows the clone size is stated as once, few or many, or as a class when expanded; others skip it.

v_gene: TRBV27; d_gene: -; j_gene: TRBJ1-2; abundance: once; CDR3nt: TGTGCCAGCAGCCCTGGACATAACTATGGCTACACCTTC; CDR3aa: CASSPGHNYGYTF
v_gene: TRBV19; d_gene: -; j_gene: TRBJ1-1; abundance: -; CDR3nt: TGTGCCAGTAGTATATCTTGGAACACTGAAGCTTTCTTT; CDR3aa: CASSISWNTEAFF
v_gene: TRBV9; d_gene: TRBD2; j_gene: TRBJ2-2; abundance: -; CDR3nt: TGTGCCAGCAGCATGGGACTAGCCCCCGGGGAGCTGTTTTTT; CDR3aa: CASSMGLAPGELFF
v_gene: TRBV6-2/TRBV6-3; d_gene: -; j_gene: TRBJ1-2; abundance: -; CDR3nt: TGTGCCAGCAGTCCCGCCGAGGGGGTGGGGAGTGGCTACACCTTC; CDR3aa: CASSPAEGVGSGYTF
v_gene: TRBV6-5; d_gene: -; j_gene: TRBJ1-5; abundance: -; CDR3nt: TGTGCCAGCAGTTACAGCAGGGTCAATCAGCCCCAGCATTTT; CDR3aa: CASSYSRVNQPQHF
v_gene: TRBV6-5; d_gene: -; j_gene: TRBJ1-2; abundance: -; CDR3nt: TGTGCCAGCAGACGGGACTCCAACTATGGCTACACCTTC; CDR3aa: CASRRDSNYGYTF
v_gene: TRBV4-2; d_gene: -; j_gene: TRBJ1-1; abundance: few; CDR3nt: TGTGCCAGCAGGCCTGAGGTTGTCGGTGAAGCTTTCTTT; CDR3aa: CASRPEVVGEAFF
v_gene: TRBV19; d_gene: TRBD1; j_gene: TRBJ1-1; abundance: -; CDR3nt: TGTGCCAGTAGTTCGGTCAACAGGGGCTTAATGAACACTGAAGCTTTCTTT; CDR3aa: CASSSVNRGLMNTEAFF
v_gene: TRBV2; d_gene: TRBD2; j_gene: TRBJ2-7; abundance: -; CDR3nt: TGTGCCAGCAGTGAAGCGCGGACTAGCGGGAAAGAGCAGTACTTC; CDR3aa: CASSEARTSGKEQYF
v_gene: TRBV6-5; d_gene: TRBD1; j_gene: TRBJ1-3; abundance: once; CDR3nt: TGTGCCAGCAGTTCGGGACAGGGAGACGGAAACACCATATATTTT; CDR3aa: CASSSGQGDGNTIYF
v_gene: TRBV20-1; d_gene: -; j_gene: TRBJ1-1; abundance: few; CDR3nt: TGCAGTGCTGGCCGGGGGTCCGAAGCTTTCTTT; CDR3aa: CSAGRGSEAFF
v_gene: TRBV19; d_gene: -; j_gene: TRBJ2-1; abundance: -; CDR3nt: TGTGCCAGTAGTGTCCGGGGGTTACCCAATGAGCAGTTCTTC; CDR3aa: CASSVRGLPNEQFF
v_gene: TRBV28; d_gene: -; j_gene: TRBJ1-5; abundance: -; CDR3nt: TGTGCCAGCAGTTTACTCGGGTATCAGCCCCAGCATTTT; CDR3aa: CASSLLGYQPQHF
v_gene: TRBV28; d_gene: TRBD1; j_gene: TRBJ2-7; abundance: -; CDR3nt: TGTGCCAGCAGCCACGGGACAGGGAGCTCCTACGAGCAGTACTTC; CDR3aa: CASSHGTGSSYEQYF
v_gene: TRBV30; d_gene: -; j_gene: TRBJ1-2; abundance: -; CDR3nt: TGTGCCTGGAGCCCCGGGGGCTATGGCTACACCTTC; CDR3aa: CAWSPGGYGYTF
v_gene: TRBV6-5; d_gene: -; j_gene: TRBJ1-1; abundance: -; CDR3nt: TGTGCCAGCGTGAGGGGGGGGCTCGAGAACACTGAAGCTTTCTTT; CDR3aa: CASVRGGLENTEAFF
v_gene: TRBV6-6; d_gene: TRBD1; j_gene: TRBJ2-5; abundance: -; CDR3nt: TGTGCCAGCAGGCCGACAGGGGGCCTCCGAACGTCATACTTC; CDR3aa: CASRPTGGLRTSYF
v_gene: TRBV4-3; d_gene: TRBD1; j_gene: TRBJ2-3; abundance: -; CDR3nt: TGCGCCAGCAGCCAAGGCCCTCTGGCCAGGGGGAGCACAGATACGCAGTATTTT; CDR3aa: CASSQGPLARGSTDTQYF
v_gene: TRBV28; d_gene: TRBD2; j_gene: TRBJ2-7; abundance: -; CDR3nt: TGTGCCAGCAGTATGGGGGGGTCAGCCTACGAGCAGTACTTC; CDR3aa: CASSMGGSAYEQYF
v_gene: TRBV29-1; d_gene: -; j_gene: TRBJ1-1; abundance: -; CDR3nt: TGCAGCGTTGTTTGGAGGGGGAACACTGAAGCTTTCTTT; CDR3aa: CSVVWRGNTEAFF
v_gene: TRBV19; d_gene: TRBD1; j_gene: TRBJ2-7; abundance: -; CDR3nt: TGTGCCAGTAGTATAGCCGGACAGGGCCTCTCCGAGCAGTACTTC; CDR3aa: CASSIAGQGLSEQYF
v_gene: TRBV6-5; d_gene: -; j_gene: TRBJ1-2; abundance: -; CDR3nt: TGTGCCAGCAGTTACTCGAGAGAAAACTATGGCTACACCTTC; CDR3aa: CASSYSRENYGYTF
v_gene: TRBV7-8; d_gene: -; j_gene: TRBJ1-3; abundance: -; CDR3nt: TGTGCCAGCAGCCAAAATACCCCCGGTGGAAACAGGGAACTCTTAAGCTCTGGAAACACCATATATTTT; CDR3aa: CASSQNTPGGNRELLSSGNTIYF
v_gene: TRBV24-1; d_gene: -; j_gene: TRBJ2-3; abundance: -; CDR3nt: TGTGCCACCAGTGAGACAGGACGCACAGATACGCAGTATTTT; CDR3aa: CATSETGRTDTQYF
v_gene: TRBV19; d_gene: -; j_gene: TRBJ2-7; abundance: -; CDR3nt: TGTGCCAGTAGTCCCGGGACAATCGAGCAGTACTTC; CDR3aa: CASSPGTIEQYF
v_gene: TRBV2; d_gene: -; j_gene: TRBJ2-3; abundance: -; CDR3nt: TGTGCCAGCAGTGGACTTCTTGGGGATACGCAGTATTTT; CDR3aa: CASSGLLGDTQYF